This entry features one TCR beta chain sequence. The sample originates from a study of blood T cell repertoires in COVID-19. Libraries were prepared by immunoSEQ multiplex PCR; TCRdb keeps only in-frame clonotypes and omits some of them. This sample carries about 110,000 clones, approximately 80% of them seen once, and the ten largest clones take 11% to 15%. Trimming took 4 bases from V and 2 from J, leaving 9 bases between them. Per germline, CDR1 LGHDT and CDR2 YNNKEL (reference sequence). The CDR3 spans 14 residues. The chain carries TRBV3-1 (or the pseudogene TRBV3-2) and TRBJ1-5; the D is unclear. The receptor's source is a woman in her fifties or sixties with acute or convalescent COVID-19. The specimen was peripheral blood. The CDR3 here is CASSPSVGNQPQHF. In DNA form, the CDR3 reads TGTGCCAGCAGCCCGTCGGTTGGCAATCAGCCCCAGCATTTT.